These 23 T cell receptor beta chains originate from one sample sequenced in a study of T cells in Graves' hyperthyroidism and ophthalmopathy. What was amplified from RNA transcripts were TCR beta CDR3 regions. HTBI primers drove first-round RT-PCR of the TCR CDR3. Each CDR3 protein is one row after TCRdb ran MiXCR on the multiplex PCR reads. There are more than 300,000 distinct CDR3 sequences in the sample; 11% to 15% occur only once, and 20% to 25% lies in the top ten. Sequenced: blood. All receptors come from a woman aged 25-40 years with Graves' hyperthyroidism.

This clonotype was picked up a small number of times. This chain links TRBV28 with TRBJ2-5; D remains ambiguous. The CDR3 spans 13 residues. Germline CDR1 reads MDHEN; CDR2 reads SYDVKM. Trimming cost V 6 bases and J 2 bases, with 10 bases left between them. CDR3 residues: CASSPAAQETQYF. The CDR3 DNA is TGTGCCAGCAGCCCCGCGGCACAAGAGACCCAGTACTTC. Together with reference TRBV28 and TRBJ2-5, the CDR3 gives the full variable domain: DVKVTQSSRYLVKRTGEKVFLECVQDMDHENMFWYRQDPGLGLRLIYFSYDVKMKEKGDIPEGYSVSREKKERFSLILESASTNQTSMYLCASSPAAQETQYFGPGTRLLVL.

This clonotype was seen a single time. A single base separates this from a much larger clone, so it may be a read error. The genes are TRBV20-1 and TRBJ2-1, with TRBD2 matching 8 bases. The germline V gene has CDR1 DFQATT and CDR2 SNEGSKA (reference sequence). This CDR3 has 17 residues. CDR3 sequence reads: CNARSSGQESSYNEQFF. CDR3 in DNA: TGCAATGCTAGATCTAGCGGGCAGGAAAGCTCCTACAATGAGCAGTTCTTC.

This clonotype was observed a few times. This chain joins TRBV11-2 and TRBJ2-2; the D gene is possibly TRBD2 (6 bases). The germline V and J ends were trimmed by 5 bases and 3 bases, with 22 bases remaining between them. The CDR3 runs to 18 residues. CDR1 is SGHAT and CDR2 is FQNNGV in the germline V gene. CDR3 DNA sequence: TGTGCCAGCAGCCGTCGCTACGGGAGCGATCGGGACACCGGGGAGCTGTTTTTT. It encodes CASSRRYGSDRDTGELFF.

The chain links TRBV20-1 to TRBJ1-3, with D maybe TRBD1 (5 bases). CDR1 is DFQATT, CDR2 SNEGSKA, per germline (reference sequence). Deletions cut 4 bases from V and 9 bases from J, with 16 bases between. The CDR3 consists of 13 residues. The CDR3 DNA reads TGCAGTGCTACCAGAGGGCAGGGAGGCACCATATATTTT. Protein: CSATRGQGGTIYF.

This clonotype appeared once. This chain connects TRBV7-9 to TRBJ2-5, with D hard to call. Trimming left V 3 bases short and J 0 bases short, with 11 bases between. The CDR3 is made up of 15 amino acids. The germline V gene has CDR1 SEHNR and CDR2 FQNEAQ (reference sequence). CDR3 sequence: CASSFGSNNQETQYF. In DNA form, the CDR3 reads TGTGCCAGCAGCTTTGGTAGTAACAACCAAGAGACCCAGTACTTC.

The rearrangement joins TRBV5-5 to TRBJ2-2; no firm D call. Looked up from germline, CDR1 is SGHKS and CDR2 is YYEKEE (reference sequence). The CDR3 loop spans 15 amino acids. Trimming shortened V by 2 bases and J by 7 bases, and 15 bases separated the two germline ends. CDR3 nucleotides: TGTGCCAGCAGCTTTTCATGGGAACCGGACGGGGAGCTGTTTTTT. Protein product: CASSFSWEPDGELFF.

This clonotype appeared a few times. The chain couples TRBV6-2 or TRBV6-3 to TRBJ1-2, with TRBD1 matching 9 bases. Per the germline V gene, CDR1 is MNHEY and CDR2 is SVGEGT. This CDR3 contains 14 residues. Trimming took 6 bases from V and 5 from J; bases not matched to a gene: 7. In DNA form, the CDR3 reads TGTGCCAGCAGACCGGGACAGGGTGGGTATGGCTACACCTTC. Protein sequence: CASRPGQGGYGYTF.

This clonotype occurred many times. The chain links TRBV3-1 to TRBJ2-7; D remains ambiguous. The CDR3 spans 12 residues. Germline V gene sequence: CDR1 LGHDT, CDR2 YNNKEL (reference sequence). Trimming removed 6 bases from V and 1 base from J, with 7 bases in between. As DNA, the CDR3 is TGTGCCAGCAGGGACGCTTCCTACGAGCAGTACTTC. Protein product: CASRDASYEQYF.

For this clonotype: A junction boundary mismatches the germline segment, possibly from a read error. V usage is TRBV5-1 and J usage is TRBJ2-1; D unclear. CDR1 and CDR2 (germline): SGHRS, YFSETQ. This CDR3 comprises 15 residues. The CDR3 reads CASNLATSGSNEQFF. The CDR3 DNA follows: TGCGCCAGCAACTTGGCTACATCTGGAAGCAATGAGCAGTTCTTC. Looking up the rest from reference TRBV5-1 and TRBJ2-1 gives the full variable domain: KAGVTQTPRYLIKTRGQQVTLSCSPISGHRSVSWYQQTPGQGLQFLFEYFSETQRNKGNFPGRFSGRQFSNSRSEMNVSTLELGDSALYLCASNLATSGSNEQFFGPGTRLTVL.

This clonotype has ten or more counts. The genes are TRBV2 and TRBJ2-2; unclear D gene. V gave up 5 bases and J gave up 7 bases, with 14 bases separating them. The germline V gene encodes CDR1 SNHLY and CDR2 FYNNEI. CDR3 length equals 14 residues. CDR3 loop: CASSIQREIGELFF. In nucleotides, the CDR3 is TGTGCCAGCAGTATACAAAGAGAGATCGGGGAGCTGTTTTTT.

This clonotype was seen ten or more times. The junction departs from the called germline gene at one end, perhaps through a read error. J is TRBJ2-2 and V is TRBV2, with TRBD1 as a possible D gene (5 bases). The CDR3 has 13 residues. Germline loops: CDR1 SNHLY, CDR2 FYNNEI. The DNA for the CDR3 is TGTGCCAGCAGTGGACAGCCCACCGAGGAGCTGTTTTTT. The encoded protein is CASSGQPTEELFF.

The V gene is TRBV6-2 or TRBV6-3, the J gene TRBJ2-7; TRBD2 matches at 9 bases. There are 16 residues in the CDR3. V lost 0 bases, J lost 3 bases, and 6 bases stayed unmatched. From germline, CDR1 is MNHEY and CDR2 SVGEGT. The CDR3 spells CASSYSLTSGYYEQYF. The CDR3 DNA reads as TGTGCCAGCAGTTACTCGTTGACTAGCGGATACTACGAGCAGTACTTC.

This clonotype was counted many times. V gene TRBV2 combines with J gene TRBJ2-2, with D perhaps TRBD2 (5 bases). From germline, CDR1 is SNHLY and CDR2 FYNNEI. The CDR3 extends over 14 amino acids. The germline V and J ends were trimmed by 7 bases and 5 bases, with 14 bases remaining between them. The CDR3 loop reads CASTRTPWTGELFF. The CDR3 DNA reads TGTGCCAGCACCAGGACTCCGTGGACCGGGGAGCTGTTTTTT.

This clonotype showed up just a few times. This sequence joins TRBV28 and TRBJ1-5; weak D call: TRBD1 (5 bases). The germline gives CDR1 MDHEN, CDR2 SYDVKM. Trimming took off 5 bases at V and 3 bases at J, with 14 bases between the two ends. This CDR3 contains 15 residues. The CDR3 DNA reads TGTGCCAGCAGTCCAGGGTTCAACCCCAATCAGCCCCAGCATTTT. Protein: CASSPGFNPNQPQHF.

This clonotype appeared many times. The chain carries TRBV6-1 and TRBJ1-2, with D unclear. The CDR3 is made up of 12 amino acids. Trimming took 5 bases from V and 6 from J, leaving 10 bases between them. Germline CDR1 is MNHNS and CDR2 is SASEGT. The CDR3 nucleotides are TGTGCCAGCAGTTATTCAGGCGATGGCTACACCTTC. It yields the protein CASSYSGDGYTF.

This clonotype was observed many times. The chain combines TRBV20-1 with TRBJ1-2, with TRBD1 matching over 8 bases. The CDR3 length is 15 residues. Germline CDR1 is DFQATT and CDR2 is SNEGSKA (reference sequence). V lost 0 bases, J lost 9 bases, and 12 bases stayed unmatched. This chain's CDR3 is CSARDQRQGTLSYTF. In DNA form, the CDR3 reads TGCAGTGCTAGAGATCAGAGACAGGGGACTTTGAGCTACACCTTC.

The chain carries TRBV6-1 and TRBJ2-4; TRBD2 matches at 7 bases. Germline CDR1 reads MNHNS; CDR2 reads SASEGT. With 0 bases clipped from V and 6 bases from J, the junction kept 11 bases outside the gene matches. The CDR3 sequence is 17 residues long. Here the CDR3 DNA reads TGTGCCAGCAGTGAAGCGCGGAAGACGGGGGGAGGAAACATTCAGTACTTC. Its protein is CASSEARKTGGGNIQYF.

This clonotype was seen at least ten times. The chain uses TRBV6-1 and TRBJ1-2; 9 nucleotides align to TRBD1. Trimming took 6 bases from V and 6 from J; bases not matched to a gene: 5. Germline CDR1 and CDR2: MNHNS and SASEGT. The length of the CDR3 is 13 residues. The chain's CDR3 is CASSYTGGDGYTF. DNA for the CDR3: TGTGCCAGCAGCTACACAGGGGGCGATGGCTACACCTTC.

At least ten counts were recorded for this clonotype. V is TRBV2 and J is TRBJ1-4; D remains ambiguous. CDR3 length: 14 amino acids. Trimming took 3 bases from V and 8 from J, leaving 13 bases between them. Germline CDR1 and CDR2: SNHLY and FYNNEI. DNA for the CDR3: TGTGCCAGCAGTGAGGGTCCACCGGGGGAAAAACTGTTTTTT. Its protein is CASSEGPPGEKLFF.

The CDR3 nucleotides read TGTGCCAGCAGCTTTCCAGGGTCCACCTACGAGCAGTACTTC. The encoded protein is CASSFPGSTYEQYF. The chain joins TRBV7-3 to TRBJ2-7, with D perhaps matching TRBD1 (5 bases). V lost 3 bases to trimming and J lost 2 bases, with 11 bases between them. CDR1 is SGHTA and CDR2 is FQGTGA in the germline V gene. This CDR3 is 14 amino acids long.

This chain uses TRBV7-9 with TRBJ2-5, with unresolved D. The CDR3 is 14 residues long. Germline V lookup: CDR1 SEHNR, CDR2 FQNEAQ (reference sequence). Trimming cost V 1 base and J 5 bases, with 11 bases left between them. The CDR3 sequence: CASSLVGGTETQYF. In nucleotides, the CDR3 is TGTGCCAGCAGCTTAGTAGGTGGCACGGAGACCCAGTACTTC.

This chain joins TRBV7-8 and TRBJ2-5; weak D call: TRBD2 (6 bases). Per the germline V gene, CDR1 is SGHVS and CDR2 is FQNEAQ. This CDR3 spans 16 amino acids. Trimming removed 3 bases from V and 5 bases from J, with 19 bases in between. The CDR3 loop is CASSFRAGPGMETQYF. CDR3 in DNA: TGTGCCAGCAGCTTTAGAGCGGGTCCCGGGATGGAGACCCAGTACTTC.

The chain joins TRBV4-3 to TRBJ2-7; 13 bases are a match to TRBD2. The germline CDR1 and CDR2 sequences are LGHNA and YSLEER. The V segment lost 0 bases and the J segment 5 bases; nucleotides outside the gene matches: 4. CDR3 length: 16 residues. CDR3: CASSQDLGLAGDEQYF. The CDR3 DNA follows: TGCGCCAGCAGCCAAGATCTAGGACTAGCGGGAGACGAGCAGTACTTC.